This TCR beta chain was retrieved from a study of persistence of HIV-infected CD4 T cells (dated by TCRdb to the early 2020s). Describing the broader study: CMV- and HIV-1 Gag-responding CD4+ T cells were isolated from ART-treated individuals so that antigen-driven clonal expansion of HIV-1-infected cells could be examined. The median time the participants had spent on suppressive ART was over 7 years. Peripheral blood samples of up to about 180 mL were collected at multiple time points, except for two participants, who underwent leukapheresis at a single time point. The clonality of all cells in each sorted population was assessed by TCRbeta sequencing, whereas the clonality of infected cells was assessed by proviral sequencing. Cross-participant TCR cluster analysis included 8 or 9 participants for CMV and over five participants for Gag. Points the paper makes about the study in general: Within the same sorted populations, TCR oligoclonality correlated with proviral oligoclonality. Antigen-responding cells were enriched for expanded CDR3beta sequences that were degenerate, which suggests that CD4+ responses to CMV and Gag underwent convergent selection. TCRbeta richness in CMV- and Gag-responding cells was significantly lower than in anti-CD3/anti-CD28-responding cells; CMV-responding cells had higher oligoclonality than CD3/CD28-stimulated and Gag-responding cells. Bulk TCR analyses could not be limited to the rare CMV-responding cells that actually contained HIV-1 proviruses. Only a small number of individuals took part in the study, and only a limited range of antigens was tested.

The immunoSEQ hsTCRB assay version 4, run in survey mode, was used to sequence TCRbeta repertoires from genomic DNA. For TCRbeta sequencing, genomic DNA was diluted to roughly 10 ng/uL, and up to about 1 ug was used per sample. From the authors' description of their analysis: Analysis of the TCRbeta data was done in ImmunoSeq Analyzer 3.0, and diversity was computed on productive nucleotide rearrangements. Using the Immunarch R package, lower-bound TCR diversity was estimated with the improved Chao index and clonality was estimated with the Gini coefficient. Different nucleotide rearrangements encoding the same CDR3beta amino acid sequence were counted as distinct clonotypes. Differential abundance analysis identified TCRbeta sequences significantly enriched in antigen-responding cells relative to anti-CD3/anti-CD28-activated cells. Using predicted peptide-MHC specificity as the basis, GLIPH2 grouped TCRs into clusters, both for each participant individually and for the merged data sets that combined participants. Held by TCRdb, this immuneACCESS table contains in-frame sequences only and omits some clones. Under half of the omission traces to an unresolved V gene where checked; the cause of the rest is unknown. The DNA was the basis for D and trimming; V, J and clone size are from that table. Counted in this sample were just under 65,000 clones; about 81% of them appeared once. Of the sample, around 1.7% is held by the ten largest clones.

Via the germline V gene, CDR1 is SGDLS and CDR2 YYNGEE. From the cysteine through the phenylalanine, the CDR3 covers 14 amino acids. Only the CDR3 DNA stays, 42 bases, in frame from base 1. Germline trimming amounts to 2 bases on V and 6 bases on J, with 2 as the count of junction bases outside the gene matches. This clone was detected once. Its recognized antigen is unknown. Nothing much larger sits one base from this clone, and base qualities are not available. Read against the paper, the sample's treatment or condition label means: suppressive antiretroviral therapy. A pool of overlapping HIV-1 Gag 15-mer peptides, at roughly 1 ug per peptide per mL, was used to stimulate the cells. Nonresponding CD40L-negative CD69-negative CD45RO-high memory CD4+ T cells were sorted as memory populations depleted of antigen-responding cells. HIV-1-infected adults in whom suppressive ART had been started during chronic infection were enrolled as participants. For at least 4 years, the participants' plasma HIV-1 RNA had been undetectable, below 50 copies/mL. To be included, participants needed a CD4+ T cell count above 400 cells/uL and a positive CMV serology. Before stimulation, PBMCs were isolated using density centrifugation and depleted of CD8+ T cells. Stimulation of CD8-depleted PBMCs was carried out for approximately 20 hours with anti-CD28/CD49d costimulation, CD40-blocking antibody and enfuvirtide, to prevent new infections. Cell sorting was performed on a Beckman Coulter MoFlo Legacy or XDP sorter, and dead cells were excluded with propidium iodide. Genomic DNA was extracted with the QIAamp DNA Mini Kit for samples above one million cells, otherwise with the Quick-DNA Microprep Kit.

This TCR was recovered from an adult man with HIV who was CMV-seropositive. The V and J segments used are TRBV9 and TRBJ2-1, with 10 central nucleotides matching TRBD2. The material sequenced was CD4+ T cells sorted from PBMCs after approximately 18-hour stimulation, taken from a patient who received antiretroviral therapy. The cell subset or site label on this specimen signifies: CD40L-CD69- CD45RO-high memory CD4 T cells not responding to Gag peptides. The CDR3 region reads CASSVQRGGNEQFF. The DNA reads as follows: TGTGCCAGCAGCGTCCAGCGGGGGGGCAATGAGCAGTTCTTC. Here the CDR3 is joined to the reference TRBV9 and TRBJ2-1 genes, and the full variable domain is: DSGVTQTPKHLITATGQRVTLRCSPRSGDLSVYWYQQSLDQGLQFLIQYYNGEERAKGNILERFSAQQFPDLHSELNLSSLELGDSALYFCASSVQRGGNEQFFGPGTRLTVL.